This TCR beta chain was sequenced during a study of T cells after yellow fever vaccination. Study-wide context: Preparation of fractions with low cell numbers was performed using SMART-Seq v4 Ultra Low Input. Study conclusions and caveats: Most primary-vaccination clones recurred post-booster (roughly 96% CD4, around 88% CD8). The CD4 and CD8 compartments had a small share of their clonotypes in common. Within FACS-sorted repertoires, abundant clonotypes contaminating from the bulk population could be present.

This clonotype turned up a few times. The antigen remains undetermined. The ends were cut back, 5 bases at V and 3 bases at J, with 10 bases in the middle. The CDR3 covers 13 residues. Using its own MiXCR run on the 5' RACE reads, TCRdb lists one record per CDR3 protein. This sample has 300,000 to 400,000 distinct CDR3 sequences, with about 12% found just once. This specimen consisted of CD4+ T cells sorted from PBMCs, obtained 15 days after the yellow fever booster vaccination. The receptor comes from a man between 18 and 29 years old who received the YFV17D yellow fever vaccine. The chain carries TRBV12-3 or TRBV12-4 and TRBJ1-2, with D hard to call. The CDR3 nucleotides are TGTGCCAGCAGTGTTGACATATACTATGGCTACACCTTC. This translates into CASSVDIYYGYTF.